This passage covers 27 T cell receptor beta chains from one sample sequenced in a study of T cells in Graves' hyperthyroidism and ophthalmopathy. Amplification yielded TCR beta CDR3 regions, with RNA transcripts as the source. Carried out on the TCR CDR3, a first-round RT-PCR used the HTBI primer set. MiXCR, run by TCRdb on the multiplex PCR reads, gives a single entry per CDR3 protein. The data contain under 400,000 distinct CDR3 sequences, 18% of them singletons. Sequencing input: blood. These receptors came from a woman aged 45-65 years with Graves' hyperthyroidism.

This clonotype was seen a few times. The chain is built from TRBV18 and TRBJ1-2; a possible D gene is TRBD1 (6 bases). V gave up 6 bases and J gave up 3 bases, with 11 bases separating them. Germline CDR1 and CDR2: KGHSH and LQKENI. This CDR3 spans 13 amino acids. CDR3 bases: TGTGCCAGCTCCACCAACAGGGACTATGGCTACACCTTC. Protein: CASSTNRDYGYTF.

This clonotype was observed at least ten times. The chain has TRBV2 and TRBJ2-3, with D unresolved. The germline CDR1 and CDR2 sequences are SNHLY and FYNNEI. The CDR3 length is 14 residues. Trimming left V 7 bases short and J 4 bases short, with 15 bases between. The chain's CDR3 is CASKGRTEADTQYF. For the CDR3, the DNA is TGTGCCAGCAAGGGTAGAACAGAGGCAGATACGCAGTATTTT.

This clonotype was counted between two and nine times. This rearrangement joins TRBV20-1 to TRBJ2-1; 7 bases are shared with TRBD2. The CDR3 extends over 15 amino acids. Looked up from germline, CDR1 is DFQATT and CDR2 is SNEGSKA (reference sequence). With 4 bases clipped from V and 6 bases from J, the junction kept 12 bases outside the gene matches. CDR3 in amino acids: CSAKRGLGGVNEQFF. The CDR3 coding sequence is TGCAGTGCTAAACGGGGCCTGGGGGGGGTCAATGAGCAGTTCTTC.

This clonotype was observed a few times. CDR3 residues: CASRGLAGVPSEQYV. The CDR3 nucleotides are TGTGCCAGCAGAGGACTAGCGGGGGTCCCTAGTGAGCAGTACGTC. The rearrangement joins TRBV6-2 or TRBV6-3 to TRBJ2-7; 13 bases are a match to TRBD2. Germline assignment: CDR1 MNHEY and CDR2 SVGEGT. Trimming cost V 6 bases and J 7 bases; bases outside gene matches: 9. This CDR3 contains 15 residues.

The CDR3 DNA follows: TGTGCCAGCCAGGAGAGACAGGGTATAACCGGGGAGCTGTTTTTT. Translation: CASQERQGITGELFF. The chain couples TRBV6-2 or TRBV6-3 to TRBJ2-2, with 7 bases identical to TRBD1. CDR3 length: 15 amino acids. V dropped 8 bases and J dropped 5; count of bases not matched to a gene: 11. The germline gives CDR1 MNHEY, CDR2 SVGEGT.

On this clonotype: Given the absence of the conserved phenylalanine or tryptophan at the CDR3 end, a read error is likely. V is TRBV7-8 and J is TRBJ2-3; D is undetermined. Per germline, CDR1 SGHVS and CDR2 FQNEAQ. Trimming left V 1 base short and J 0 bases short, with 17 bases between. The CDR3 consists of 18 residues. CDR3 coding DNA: TGTGCCAGCAGCTTAGTAGGGTACATAACTTCTAGCACAGATACGCAGTATCTT. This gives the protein CASSLVGYITSSTDTQYL.

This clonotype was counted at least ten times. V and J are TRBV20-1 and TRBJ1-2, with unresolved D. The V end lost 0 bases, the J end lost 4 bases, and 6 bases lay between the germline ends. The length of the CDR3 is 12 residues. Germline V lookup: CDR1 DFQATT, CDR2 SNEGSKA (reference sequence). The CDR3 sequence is CSARDPVYGYTF. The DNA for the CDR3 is TGCAGTGCTAGAGATCCCGTCTATGGCTACACCTTC.

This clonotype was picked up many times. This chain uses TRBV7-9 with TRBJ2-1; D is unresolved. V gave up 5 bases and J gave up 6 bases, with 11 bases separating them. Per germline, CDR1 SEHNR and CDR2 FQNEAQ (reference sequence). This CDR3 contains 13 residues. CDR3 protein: CASSPGSFNEQFF. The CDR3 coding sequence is TGTGCCAGCAGCCCGGGTAGCTTCAATGAGCAGTTCTTC.

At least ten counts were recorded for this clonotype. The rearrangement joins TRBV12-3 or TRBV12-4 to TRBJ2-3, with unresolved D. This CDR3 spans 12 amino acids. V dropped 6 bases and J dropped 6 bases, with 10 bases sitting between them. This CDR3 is CASSPRRDTQYF. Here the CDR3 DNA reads TGTGCCAGCAGCCCCCGTCGGGATACGCAGTATTTT.

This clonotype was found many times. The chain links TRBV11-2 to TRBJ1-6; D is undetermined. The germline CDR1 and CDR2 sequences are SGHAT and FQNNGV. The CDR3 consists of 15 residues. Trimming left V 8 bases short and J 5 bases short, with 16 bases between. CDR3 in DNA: TGTGCCAGCGCCCAGGAGTCGCTCAATAATTCACCCCTCCACTTT. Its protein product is CASAQESLNNSPLHF.

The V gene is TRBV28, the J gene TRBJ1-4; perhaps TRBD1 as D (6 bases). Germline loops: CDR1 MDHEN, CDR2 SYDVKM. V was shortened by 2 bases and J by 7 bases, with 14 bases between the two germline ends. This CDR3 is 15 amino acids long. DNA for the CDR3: TGTGCCAGCAGTTTACTACCACAGGGAGGTGAAAAACTGTTTTTT. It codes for CASSLLPQGGEKLFF.

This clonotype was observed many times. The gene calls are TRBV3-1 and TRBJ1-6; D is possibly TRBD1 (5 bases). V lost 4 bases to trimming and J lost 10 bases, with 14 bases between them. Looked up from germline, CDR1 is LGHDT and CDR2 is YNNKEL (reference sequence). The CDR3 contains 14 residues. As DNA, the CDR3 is TGTGCCAGCAGCCGACCCGGGGCATCGTCACCCCTCCACTTT. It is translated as CASSRPGASSPLHF.

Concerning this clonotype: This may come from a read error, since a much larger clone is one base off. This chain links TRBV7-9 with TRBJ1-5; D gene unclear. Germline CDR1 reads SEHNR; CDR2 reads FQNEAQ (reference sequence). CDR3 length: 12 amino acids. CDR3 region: CVSSVGNQPQHF. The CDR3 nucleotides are TGTGTCAGCAGCGTGGGGAATCAGCCCCAGCATTTT.

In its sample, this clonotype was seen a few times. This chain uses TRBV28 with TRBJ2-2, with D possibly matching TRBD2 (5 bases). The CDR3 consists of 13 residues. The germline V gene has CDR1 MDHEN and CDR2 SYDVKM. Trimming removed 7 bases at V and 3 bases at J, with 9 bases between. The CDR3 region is CASTLAHTGELFF. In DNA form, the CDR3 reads TGTGCCAGCACCCTAGCCCACACCGGGGAGCTGTTTTTT.

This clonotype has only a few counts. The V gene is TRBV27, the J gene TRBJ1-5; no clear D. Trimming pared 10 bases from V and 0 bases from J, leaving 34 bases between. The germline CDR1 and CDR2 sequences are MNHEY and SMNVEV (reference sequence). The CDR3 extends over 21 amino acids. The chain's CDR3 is CATPSLRIRQIRPYSNQPQHF. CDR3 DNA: TGTGCCACTCCAAGTTTACGGATTAGGCAGATCCGCCCTTATAGCAATCAGCCCCAGCATTTT.

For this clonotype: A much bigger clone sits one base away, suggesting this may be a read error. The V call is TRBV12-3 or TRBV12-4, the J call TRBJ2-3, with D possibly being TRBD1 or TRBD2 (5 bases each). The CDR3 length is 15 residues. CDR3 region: CASRLAPRVRDTQYF. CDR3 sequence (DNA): TGTGCCAGCAGGTTAGCGCCCAGGGTAAGGGATACGCAGTATTTT.

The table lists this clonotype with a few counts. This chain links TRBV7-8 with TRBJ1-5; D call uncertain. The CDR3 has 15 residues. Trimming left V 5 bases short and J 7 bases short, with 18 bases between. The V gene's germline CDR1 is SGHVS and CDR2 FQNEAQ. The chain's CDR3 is CASSLYPRGEQPQHF. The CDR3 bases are TGTGCCAGCAGCCTGTACCCCCGGGGAGAACAGCCCCAGCATTTT.

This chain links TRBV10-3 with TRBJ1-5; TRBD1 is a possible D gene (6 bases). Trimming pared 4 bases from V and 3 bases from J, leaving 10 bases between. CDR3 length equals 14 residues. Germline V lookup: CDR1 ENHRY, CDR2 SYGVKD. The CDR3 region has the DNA TGTGCCATCAGTGTTCAGGGGCCCAATCAGCCCCAGCATTTT. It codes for CAISVQGPNQPQHF.

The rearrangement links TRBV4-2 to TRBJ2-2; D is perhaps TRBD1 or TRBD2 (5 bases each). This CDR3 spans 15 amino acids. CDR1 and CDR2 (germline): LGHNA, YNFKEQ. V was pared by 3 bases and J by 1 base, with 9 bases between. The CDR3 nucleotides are TGTGCCAGCAGCCAGGGGGACCAGAACACCGGGGAGCTGTTTTTT. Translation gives CASSQGDQNTGELFF.

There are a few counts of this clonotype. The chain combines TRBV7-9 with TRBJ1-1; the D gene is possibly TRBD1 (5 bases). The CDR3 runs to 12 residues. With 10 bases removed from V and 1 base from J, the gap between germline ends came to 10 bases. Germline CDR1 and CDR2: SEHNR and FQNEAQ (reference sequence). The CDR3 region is CAMGLENTEAFF. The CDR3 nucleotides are TGTGCCATGGGACTCGAGAACACTGAAGCTTTCTTT.

CDR3: CASSLEAVVRNTIYF. CDR3 sequence (DNA): TGTGCCAGCAGCTTAGAGGCAGTCGTCCGGAACACCATATATTTT. This sequence joins TRBV7-8 and TRBJ1-3; D not certain. Trimming stripped 1 base from V and 7 bases from J, with 14 bases between. The CDR3 runs 15 residues. Germline CDR1 reads SGHVS; CDR2 reads FQNEAQ.

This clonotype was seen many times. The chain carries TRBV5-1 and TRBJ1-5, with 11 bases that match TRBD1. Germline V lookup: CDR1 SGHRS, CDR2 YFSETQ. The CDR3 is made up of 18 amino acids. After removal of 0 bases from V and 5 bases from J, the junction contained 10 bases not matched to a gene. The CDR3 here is CASSLDWTGGSDHQPQHF. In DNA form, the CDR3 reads TGCGCCAGCAGCTTGGATTGGACAGGGGGCTCTGACCATCAGCCCCAGCATTTT.

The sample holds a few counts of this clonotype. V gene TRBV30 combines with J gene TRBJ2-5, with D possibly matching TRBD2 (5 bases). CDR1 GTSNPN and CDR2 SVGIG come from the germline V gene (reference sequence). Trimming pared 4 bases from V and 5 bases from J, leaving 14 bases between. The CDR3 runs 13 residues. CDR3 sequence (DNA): TGTGCCTGGACCGGCCCCGAGCGGGAGACCCAGTACTTC. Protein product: CAWTGPERETQYF.

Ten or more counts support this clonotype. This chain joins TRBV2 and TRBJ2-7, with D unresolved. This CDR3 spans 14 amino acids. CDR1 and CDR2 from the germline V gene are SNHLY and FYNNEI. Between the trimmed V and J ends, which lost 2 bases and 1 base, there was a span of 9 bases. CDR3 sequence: CASSERASSYEQYF. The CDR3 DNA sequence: TGTGCCAGCAGTGAACGCGCCAGTTCCTACGAGCAGTACTTC.

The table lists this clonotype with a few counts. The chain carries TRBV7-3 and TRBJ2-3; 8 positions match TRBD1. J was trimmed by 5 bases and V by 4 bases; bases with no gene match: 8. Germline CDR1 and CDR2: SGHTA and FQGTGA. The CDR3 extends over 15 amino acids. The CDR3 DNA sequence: TGTGCCAGCAGCTGGGGGACAGGACCCTTAGATACGCAGTATTTT. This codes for CASSWGTGPLDTQYF.

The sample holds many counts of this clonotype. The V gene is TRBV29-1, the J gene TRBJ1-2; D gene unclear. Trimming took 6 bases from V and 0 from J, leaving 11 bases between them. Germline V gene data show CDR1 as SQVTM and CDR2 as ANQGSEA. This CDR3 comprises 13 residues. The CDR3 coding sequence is TGCAGCGTCCTAAACAGAGCTAACTATGGCTACACCTTC. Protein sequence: CSVLNRANYGYTF.

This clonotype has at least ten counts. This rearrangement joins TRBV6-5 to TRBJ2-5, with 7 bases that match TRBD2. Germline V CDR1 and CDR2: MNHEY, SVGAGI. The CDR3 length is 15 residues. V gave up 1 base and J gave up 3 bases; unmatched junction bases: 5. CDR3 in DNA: TGTGCCAGCAGTTACTTTGCGGGGAGGGAAGAGACCCAGTACTTC. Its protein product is CASSYFAGREETQYF.